The 32 T cell receptor beta chains presented below share a single source sample, sequenced in a study of identical twins. TCRdb re-called the 5' RACE reads with MiXCR, one entry per CDR3 protein. The sample lists about 240,000 distinct CDR3 sequences; 7.5% were seen once. This same sample was also taken into another study, of yellow fever vaccine responses in identical twins.

The sequenced sample consisted of CD8+ T cells sorted from blood. All receptors come from a woman under 30 in good health.

This clonotype was counted at least ten times. The V gene is TRBV2, the J gene TRBJ2-3; perhaps TRBD2 as D (6 bases). V lost 7 bases and J lost 0, with 17 bases in between. The germline V gene has CDR1 SNHLY and CDR2 FYNNEI. The CDR3 runs 16 residues. The CDR3 nucleotides are TGTGCCAGCACCCCCGGGACTGGGACTAGCACAGATACGCAGTATTTT. Protein sequence: CASTPGTGTSTDTQYF.

This clonotype was counted ten times or more. This chain links TRBV3-1 with TRBJ2-7, with D perhaps TRBD2 (6 bases). The CDR3 is 17 amino acids. Trimming stripped 1 base from V and 5 bases from J, with 21 bases between. Germline CDR1 LGHDT, CDR2 YNNKEL (reference sequence). In DNA form, the CDR3 reads TGTGCCAGCAGCCAAGGCTATTCCGGGACTGGATTGGACGAGCAGTACTTC. It codes for CASSQGYSGTGLDEQYF.

This clonotype was seen at least ten times. This sequence joins TRBV4-1 and TRBJ1-1, with 9 bases aligning to TRBD1. The junction had 13 bases not matched to a gene; V was cut back by 4 bases and J by 7 bases. Germline V gene lookup returns CDR1 MGHRA and CDR2 YSYEKL. The CDR3 extends over 16 amino acids. The CDR3 coding sequence is TGCGCCAGCAGCCGCCCATCCGGGACAGGGTCGAATGAAGCTTTCTTT. Translating it yields CASSRPSGTGSNEAFF.

There are a few counts of this clonotype. The chain links TRBV11-2 to TRBJ1-1, with TRBD1 matching 7 bases. V was clipped by 5 bases and J by 3 bases; unmatched bases: 15. CDR3 size: 17 residues. Germline-derived CDR1 and CDR2 are SGHAT and FQNNGV. CDR3 protein: CASSPQTGSEGDTEAFF. The CDR3 bases are TGTGCCAGCAGCCCGCAGACAGGGAGTGAGGGCGACACTGAAGCTTTCTTT.

The chain joins TRBV12-2 to TRBJ2-3; the table's D call, TRBD2, was not checked against the DNA. TRBV12-2 is shown as a pseudogene. This CDR3 has 18 amino acids. Here the CDR3 reads CASRFMSGGRLGTDTQYF. The CDR3 DNA follows: TGTGCAAGTCGCTTCATGAGCGGGGGACGTCTGGGCACAGATACGCAGTATTTT.

This clonotype was seen a handful of times. The chain couples TRBV3-1 to TRBJ2-1, with TRBD1 matching 9 bases. This CDR3 contains 16 residues. Germline V gene sequence: CDR1 LGHDT, CDR2 YNNKEL (reference sequence). The trim removed 8 bases at V and 6 bases at J, leaving 14 bases unmatched. DNA of the CDR3: TGTGCCAGCGCCAACGAGCTGGGACAGGGTGCCAATGAGCAGTTCTTC. Its translation is CASANELGQGANEQFF.

This clonotype has ten or more counts. This chain links TRBV4-1 with TRBJ2-3; 7 bases are shared with TRBD2. CDR1 is MGHRA, CDR2 YSYEKL, per germline. The ends lost 0 bases at V and 5 bases at J; junction bases unmatched: 8. The CDR3 is made up of 16 amino acids. This CDR3 is CASSQDTPWGGDTQYF. CDR3 nucleotides: TGCGCCAGCAGCCAAGATACCCCCTGGGGGGGAGATACGCAGTATTTT.

The chain links TRBV6-1 to TRBJ2-7; D is ambiguous. The ends were cut back, 8 bases at V and 3 bases at J, with 8 bases in the middle. The CDR3 runs to 11 residues. The germline gives CDR1 MNHNS, CDR2 SASEGT. The chain's CDR3 is CASPGVYEQYF. CDR3 in DNA: TGTGCCAGCCCCGGAGTCTACGAGCAGTACTTC.

This clonotype was recorded a few times. The chain is built from TRBV20-1 and TRBJ2-7; 11 bases fit TRBD2. The V segment lost 4 bases and the J segment 4 bases; nucleotides outside the gene matches: 3. The CDR3 extends over 13 amino acids. The V gene's germline CDR1 is DFQATT and CDR2 SNEGSKA (reference sequence). CDR3 sequence reads: CSAITSGGYEQYV. CDR3 sequence (DNA): TGCAGTGCTATTACTAGCGGGGGTTACGAGCAGTACGTC.

This clonotype has only a few counts. V is TRBV20-1 and J is TRBJ2-1, with 12 bases that match TRBD2. Germline CDR1 reads DFQATT; CDR2 reads SNEGSKA (reference sequence). This CDR3 has 15 amino acids. The V gene end was trimmed by 6 bases and the J gene end by 8 bases; junction bases not matched to a gene: 11. The CDR3 sequence: CSAITLAGGVDEQFF. CDR3 bases: TGCAGTGCCATTACACTAGCGGGAGGTGTGGATGAGCAGTTCTTC.

The sample holds a few counts of this clonotype. The rearrangement joins TRBV27 to TRBJ2-2; 11 bases match TRBD2. CDR1 is MNHEY, CDR2 SMNVEV, per germline (reference sequence). J was trimmed by 5 bases and V by 5 bases; bases with no gene match: 4. This CDR3 region has 15 residues. The CDR3 spells CASSTSGGLTGELFF. As DNA, the CDR3 is TGTGCCAGCAGTACTAGCGGGGGATTAACCGGGGAGCTGTTTTTT.

This clonotype occurred many times. This chain uses TRBV5-5 with TRBJ2-1; 7 bases are a match to TRBD1. The germline V gene encodes CDR1 SGHKS and CDR2 YYEKEE (reference sequence). The CDR3 has 12 amino acids. V dropped 2 bases and J dropped 12; count of bases not matched to a gene: 5. CDR3 DNA sequence: TGTGCCAGCAGCTTCACAGGGGATTGGCAGTTCTTC. This sequence encodes CASSFTGDWQFF. Full variable domain (missing parts from reference TRBV5-5 and TRBJ2-1): DAGVTQSPTHLIKTRGQQVTLRCSPISGHKSVSWYQQVLGQGPQFIFQYYEKEERGRGNFPDRFSARQFPNYSSELNVNALLLGDSALYLCASSFTGDWQFFGPGTRLTVL.

This clonotype turned up a few times. The V gene is TRBV11-2, the J gene TRBJ2-7, with no clear D. Looked up from germline, CDR1 is SGHAT and CDR2 is FQNNGV. The CDR3 consists of 13 residues. Trimming stripped 5 bases from V and 3 bases from J, with 11 bases between. CDR3 nucleotide sequence: TGTGCCAGCAGCCCTGGTTCTATCTACGAGCAGTACGTC. Translating gives CASSPGSIYEQYV.

V usage is TRBV28 and J usage is TRBJ2-3; TRBD2 matches at 8 bases. With V trimmed by 3 bases and J by 8 bases, 10 bases remained unmatched. Germline-derived CDR1 and CDR2 are MDHEN and SYDVKM. The CDR3 extends over 15 amino acids. CDR3 protein: CASSLTGGPAGTQYF. CDR3 nucleotides: TGTGCCAGCAGTTTGACGGGGGGGCCGGCAGGTACGCAGTATTTT. The entire variable domain, with the rest obtained from reference TRBV28 and TRBJ2-3, is as follows: DVKVTQSSRYLVKRTGEKVFLECVQDMDHENMFWYRQDPGLGLRLIYFSYDVKMKEKGDIPEGYSVSREKKERFSLILESASTNQTSMYLCASSLTGGPAGTQYFGPGTRLTVL.

This clonotype was found a few times. The chain is built from TRBV5-6 and TRBJ2-1, with 7 bases identical to TRBD2. V trimming: 2 bases; J trimming: 4 bases; junction bases outside the gene matches: 12. Germline V gene data show CDR1 as SGHDT and CDR2 as YYEEEE. This CDR3 has 17 residues. CDR3 coding DNA: TGTGCCAGCAGCTTCGCTAGCGGTCCCTCTATTTACAATGAGCAGTTCTTC. Its protein is CASSFASGPSIYNEQFF.

The V gene is TRBV18, the J gene TRBJ2-7, with 9 nucleotides matching TRBD2. The V gene end was trimmed by 3 bases and the J gene end by 4 bases; junction bases not matched to a gene: 10. Germline assignment: CDR1 KGHSH and CDR2 LQKENI. This CDR3 spans 16 amino acids. The CDR3 reads CASSPHGTSGPYEQYF. Written as DNA, the CDR3 is TGTGCCAGCTCACCCCACGGCACTAGCGGGCCGTACGAGCAGTACTTC.

In its sample, this clonotype was seen a few times. V gene TRBV11-2 combines with J gene TRBJ2-2, with 7 bases fitting TRBD1. CDR1 is SGHAT, CDR2 FQNNGV, per germline. V was clipped by 5 bases and J by 5 bases; unmatched bases: 8. This CDR3 spans 15 amino acids. CDR3 in amino acids: CASSPGPGGTGELFF. The CDR3 DNA follows: TGTGCCAGCAGCCCTGGTCCAGGGGGAACCGGGGAGCTGTTTTTT.

This clonotype is a singleton in its sample. A single base separates this from a much larger clone, so it may be a read error. The V call is TRBV20-1, the J call TRBJ2-1; D possibly matches TRBD1 or TRBD2 (6 bases each). The CDR3 runs 16 residues. Trimming removed 1 base from V and 6 bases from J, with 19 bases in between. The V gene's germline CDR1 is DFQATT and CDR2 SNEGSKA (reference sequence). Written as DNA, the CDR3 is TGCAGTGCTAGAGGCGGGACACTAAACTACTGCAATGAGCAGTTCTTC. Translating gives CSARGGTLNYCNEQFF.

This clonotype has at least ten counts. The CDR3 sequence is CASIGRTGELFF. The DNA for the CDR3 is TGTGCCAGCATAGGGCGAACCGGGGAGCTGTTTTTT. The chain joins TRBV12-3 or TRBV12-4 to TRBJ2-2; D gene uncertain. V lost 7 bases to trimming and J lost 5 bases, with 8 bases between them. The CDR3 sequence is 12 residues long.

This clonotype occurred once. A much larger clonotype is one base distant, so this may be a read error. This sequence joins TRBV4-2 and TRBJ2-7; D unclear. Deletions cut 1 base from V and 3 bases from J, with 13 bases between. Germline assignment: CDR1 LGHNA and CDR2 YNFKEQ. The CDR3 has 15 amino acids. The CDR3 spells CASSQAFLFNYEQYF. Written as DNA, the CDR3 is TGTGCCAGCAGCCAAGCCTTCCTATTCAACTACGAGCAGTACTTC.

CDR3 nucleotide sequence: TGCAGTGCTAGAACGGACGATGAGCAGTTCTTC. Its translation: CSARTDDEQFF. The rearrangement joins TRBV20-1 to TRBJ2-1; D remains ambiguous. The CDR3 is 11 amino acids. Trimming removed 2 bases from V and 8 bases from J, with 7 bases in between. The germline V gene encodes CDR1 DFQATT and CDR2 SNEGSKA (reference sequence).

Ten or more counts support this clonotype. The chain joins TRBV6-1 to TRBJ2-7; 7 positions agree with TRBD2. With V trimmed by 3 bases and J by 3 bases, 5 bases remained unmatched. Germline V lookup: CDR1 MNHNS, CDR2 SASEGT. The CDR3 has 14 amino acids. The CDR3 DNA reads TGTGCCAGCAGTGAGGGGACTATCGTCTACGAGCAGTACGTC. Its protein is CASSEGTIVYEQYV.

This clonotype came up a few times. The chain has TRBV28 and TRBJ1-5; D ambiguous. Germline V lookup: CDR1 MDHEN, CDR2 SYDVKM. Trimming shortened V by 5 bases and J by 6 bases, and 11 bases separated the two germline ends. CDR3 length: 13 amino acids. The CDR3 region has the DNA TGTGCCAGCAGTCCACACGGGATTCAGCCCCAGCATTTT. Translation gives CASSPHGIQPQHF. The variable domain in full, completed from reference TRBV28 and TRBJ1-5, reads DVKVTQSSRYLVKRTGEKVFLECVQDMDHENMFWYRQDPGLGLRLIYFSYDVKMKEKGDIPEGYSVSREKKERFSLILESASTNQTSMYLCASSPHGIQPQHFGDGTRLSIL.

This clonotype has only a few counts. V and J are TRBV5-5 and TRBJ2-1, with 10 positions matching TRBD2. Germline CDR1 reads SGHKS; CDR2 reads YYEKEE (reference sequence). The CDR3 consists of 13 residues. With 7 bases clipped from V and 8 bases from J, the junction kept 6 bases outside the gene matches. The CDR3 spells CASGTSEYHEQFF. CDR3 DNA sequence: TGTGCCAGCGGGACTAGCGAGTACCATGAGCAGTTCTTC.

This chain links TRBV10-3 with TRBJ1-4; 7 nucleotides align to TRBD1. The V and J ends lost 6 bases and 3 bases, in that order; junction bases with no gene match: 7. Germline CDR1 is ENHRY and CDR2 is SYGVKD. This CDR3 spans 15 amino acids. CDR3 sequence: CAISTGTESNEKLFF. Written as DNA, the CDR3 is TGTGCCATCAGCACAGGGACAGAGTCTAATGAAAAACTGTTTTTT.

This chain joins TRBV7-9 and TRBJ2-7; D gene unclear. The CDR3 loop spans 13 amino acids. Between the trimmed V and J ends, which lost 5 bases and 4 bases, there was a span of 12 bases. Germline V CDR1 and CDR2: SEHNR, FQNEAQ (reference sequence). The CDR3 sequence: CASSHPREYEQYF. DNA of the CDR3: TGTGCCAGCAGCCACCCCCGAGAGTACGAGCAGTACTTC.

This clonotype was detected a few times. V and J are TRBV2 and TRBJ2-1, with 13 positions matching TRBD2. The CDR3 is 14 amino acids. With 7 bases clipped from V and 6 bases from J, the junction kept 3 bases outside the gene matches. Per germline, CDR1 SNHLY and CDR2 FYNNEI. The CDR3: CASMGLAGFNEQFF. The CDR3 region has the DNA TGTGCCAGCATGGGACTAGCGGGATTCAATGAGCAGTTCTTC.

This clonotype was observed many times. J is TRBJ2-1 and V is TRBV3-1, with 11 bases identical to TRBD2. The CDR3 runs 15 residues. Looked up from germline, CDR1 is LGHDT and CDR2 is YNNKEL (reference sequence). J lost 4 bases, V lost 8 bases, and 7 bases had no gene match. Written as DNA, the CDR3 is TGTGCCAGCCGAACCGGGACTAGCGGATACAATGAGCAGTTCTTC. Amino acids: CASRTGTSGYNEQFF.

In this sample, this clonotype turned up many times. The chain links TRBV10-3 to TRBJ2-7, with TRBD1 as a possible D gene (5 bases). V gave up 3 bases and J gave up 5 bases, with 17 bases separating them. Germline CDR1 reads ENHRY; CDR2 reads SYGVKD. The CDR3 runs to 15 residues. The CDR3 DNA reads as TGTGCCATCAGTGACCCGGAAAAAGACAGTAACGAGCAGTACTTC. Protein sequence: CAISDPEKDSNEQYF.

J is TRBJ2-7 and V is TRBV29-1; D is undetermined. Trimming took 4 bases from V and 4 from J, leaving 8 bases between them. This CDR3 is 11 amino acids long. Germline V gene sequence: CDR1 SQVTM, CDR2 ANQGSEA. This CDR3 reads CSVVRVYEQYV. CDR3 nucleotide sequence: TGCAGCGTTGTTAGGGTTTACGAGCAGTACGTC.

V and J are TRBV19 and TRBJ1-4; D gene unclear. This CDR3 spans 12 amino acids. V was trimmed by 7 bases and J by 7 bases, leaving 10 bases between them. From germline, CDR1 is LNHDA and CDR2 SQIVND (reference sequence). The CDR3 DNA reads as TGTGCCAGTAACCAGTTTGGTGAAAAACTGTTTTTT. Translation gives CASNQFGEKLFF. Combining the CDR3 with reference TRBV19 and TRBJ1-4 gives the whole variable domain DGGITQSPKYLFRKEGQNVTLSCEQNLNHDAMYWYRQDPGQGLRLIYYSQIVNDFQKGDIAEGYSVSREKKESFPLTVTSAQKNPTAFYLCASNQFGEKLFFGSGTQLSVL.

The chain recombines TRBV3-1 with TRBJ2-1, with 13 positions matching TRBD2. The germline V gene has CDR1 LGHDT and CDR2 YNNKEL (reference sequence). The CDR3 runs 15 residues. After removal of 0 bases from V and 10 bases from J, the junction contained 3 bases not matched to a gene. CDR3 residues: CASSQEGGLAGEQFF. The CDR3 DNA is TGTGCCAGCAGCCAAGAGGGGGGACTAGCGGGAGAGCAGTTCTTC.